The present TCR beta chain was sequenced within a study of blood T cell repertoires in COVID-19. Study in general: PBMCs, B-cell-depleted T cells, or T cells provided the cDNA or gDNA that made up the material.

In the original workflow: Scientists estimated how many nucleated cells there were by amplifying reference gene primers. This table comes from immunoSEQ multiplex PCR, and its TCRdb copy is limited to in-frame clones, with some not included. Clonal size and the V and J genes are those of that table, whereas D and trimming came from the DNA. The data hold under 200,000 clones, with approximately 84% observed a single time. Germline lookup yields CDR1 LNHDA and CDR2 SQIVND (reference sequence). The CDR3 runs to 18 residues. Trimming shortened V by 2 bases and J by 1 base, and 20 bases separated the two germline ends. Participant-reported clinical history was the basis for cohort assignment. Symptom resolution, clearance, or two negative PCRs marked the recovered donors of Cohort 3.

The source of this sequence is a woman aged 45-60 years who had recovered from COVID-19. The chain is built from TRBV19 and TRBJ1-1, with D possibly TRBD1 on 5 matching bases. Material for sequencing was PBMCs or T cells enriched from blood (not recorded which). CDR3 coding DNA: TGTGCCAGTAGTATACTCGGACAACTCACTTGGGGGAACACTGAAGCTTTCTTT. Its protein is CASSILGQLTWGNTEAFF.